A single sample is the source of the 7 T cell receptor beta chains below, sequenced in a study of shared clonotypes between healthy human individuals. Naive CD8 cells lacked CD45RO and underwent positive selection for CCR7, leaving out terminally differentiated effector memory CD45RA+ cells. Measured with immunoSEQ multiplex PCR; TCRdb has only the in-frame clones, and not every one. The sample contains roughly 2.1 million clones, roughly 91% of which appear only once. The material sequenced was naive CD8+ T cells from PBMCs. These receptors all come from a man younger than 30 in good health. Some clones in this sample may be carry-over from other donors' samples.

The rearrangement links TRBV7-2 to TRBJ2-2; D is ambiguous. Germline lookup yields CDR1 SGHTA and CDR2 FQGNSA. The CDR3 spans 13 residues. The V end was cut by 1 base, the J end by 7 bases, with 7 bases between. Here the CDR3 DNA reads TGTGCCAGCAGCTTAGACTTTTTCGGGGAGCTGTTTTTT. Translation gives CASSLDFFGELFF.

V and J are TRBV28 and TRBJ2-3, with 16 bases lining up with TRBD2. There are 15 residues in the CDR3. Germline V gene data show CDR1 as MDHEN and CDR2 as SYDVKM. V was clipped by 6 bases and J by 9 bases; unmatched bases: 6. CDR3 sequence (DNA): TGTGCCAGCAGACCTGGGACTAGCGGGAGGGACACGCAGTATTTT. Residues: CASRPGTSGRDTQYF.

V gene TRBV7-3 combines with J gene TRBJ2-2, with D unresolved. CDR3 length equals 15 residues. The germline V gene has CDR1 SGHTA and CDR2 FQGTGA. Between the trimmed V and J ends, which lost 0 bases and 6 bases, there was a span of 11 bases. The chain's CDR3 is CASSLTGRPAGELFF. The CDR3 DNA reads as TGTGCCAGCAGCTTAACGGGCCGCCCGGCCGGGGAGCTGTTTTTT.

V usage is TRBV29-1 and J usage is TRBJ2-2; perhaps TRBD1 as D (5 bases). The germline V gene encodes CDR1 SQVTM and CDR2 ANQGSEA. The CDR3 extends over 12 amino acids. Trimming stripped 7 bases from V and 5 bases from J, with 11 bases between. The CDR3 sequence is CSAVRATGELFF. The DNA for the CDR3 is TGCAGCGCCGTCAGGGCTACCGGGGAGCTGTTTTTT.

Worth noting for this clone: This same CDR3 is encoded by further DNA sequences in the sample. The CDR3 reads CASSLGGGSYGYTF. As DNA, the CDR3 is TGTGCCAGCAGCTTAGGCGGTGGGAGCTATGGCTACACCTTC. This chain connects TRBV11-2 to TRBJ1-2; no firm D call. The CDR3 loop spans 14 amino acids. V was cut by 1 base and J by 4 bases, with 10 bases left in between. CDR1 and CDR2 (germline): SGHAT, FQNNGV.

This clone was seen only a few times. The chain uses TRBV2 and TRBJ1-5; the match to TRBD1 covers 7 bases. Trimming took 6 bases from V and 0 from J; bases not matched to a gene: 2. Germline V lookup: CDR1 SNHLY, CDR2 FYNNEI. The CDR3 has 14 amino acids. CDR3 residues: CASRTGFSNQPQHF. The CDR3 DNA follows: TGTGCCAGCAGGACAGGGTTTAGCAATCAGCCCCAGCATTTT.

This chain uses TRBV19 with TRBJ2-1; 11 bases align to TRBD1. The V gene end was trimmed by 5 bases and the J gene end by 6 bases; junction bases not matched to a gene: 6. The CDR3 extends over 15 amino acids. Germline V gives CDR1 LNHDA, CDR2 SQIVND (reference sequence). The chain's CDR3 is CASSPRDRGANEQFF. As DNA, the CDR3 is TGTGCCAGTAGTCCCCGGGACAGGGGGGCCAATGAGCAGTTCTTC.